The TCR beta chain described here comes from a study of blood T cell repertoires in COVID-19. Study-level information: Sites across the United States, Italy and Spain contributed samples from acute and convalescent COVID-19.

Measured with immunoSEQ multiplex PCR; TCRdb has only the in-frame clones, and not every one. The table includes 300,000 to 400,000 clones, roughly 86% detected once. The CDR3 loop spans 12 amino acids. Trimming shortened V by 5 bases and J by 6 bases, and 8 bases separated the two germline ends. CDR1 and CDR2 (germline): LNHDA, SQIVND (reference sequence). Specimen: peripheral blood. This sequence joins TRBV19 and TRBJ1-5; no clear D. This TCR was sampled from a human donor in a cohort sampled during active COVID-19. The CDR3 protein is CASSRAVQPQHF. CDR3 nucleotide sequence: TGTGCCAGTAGTCGAGCGGTTCAGCCCCAGCATTTT.